The present T cell receptor beta chain was sequenced within a study of T cells in pancreatic ductal adenocarcinoma. This CDR3 region has 15 residues. Germline V gene sequence: CDR1 MNHNS, CDR2 SASEGT. Trimming shortened V by 0 bases and J by 5 bases, and 14 bases separated the two germline ends. Regarding the study as a whole: Tumors hold more CD45RO+ effector T cells, which may bias toward lower diversity. Tumor and blood clonality did not differ significantly, about 0.12 versus 0.079. Unique clonotypes were about 8-fold more numerous in blood than in tumor.

Produced via immunoSEQ multiplex PCR; TCRdb's table is partial and in-frame only. Altogether some 2,500 clones are present, roughly 84% being singletons, with the ten largest covering 6.5% to 7.5%. With respect to this clone: Its antigen is undetermined.

Surgery without prior neoadjuvant therapy was the treatment of the selected pancreatic ductal adenocarcinoma patients. The chain couples TRBV6-1 to TRBJ2-7, with a tentative D call TRBD2 (7 bases). Sequencing was performed on pancreatic tumor tissue. The clonotype was recovered from a human donor with pancreatic ductal adenocarcinoma. As DNA, the CDR3 is TGTGCCAGCAGTGAAGCGCGGGGGCCCCAGGACGAGCAGTACTTC. This sequence encodes CASSEARGPQDEQYF.